The TCR beta chain under discussion was sequenced for a study of CD8+ T cells in alopecia areata. At the level of the study: Treated patients were given oral tofacitinib, which was dosed at 5 to 10 mg twice daily.

Study findings and constraints: Many expanded lesional clones persisted during tofacitinib (in both scalp and blood). Sequence data from scalp samples additionally include resident alphabeta T cells of normal skin.

Worth noting for this clone: Its target is unknown.

The ends were cut back, 0 bases at V and 7 bases at J, with 6 bases in the middle. The CDR3 covers 11 residues. The germline CDR1 and CDR2 sequences are GTSNPN and SVGIG (reference sequence). As to treatment: oral pan-JAK inhibitor, 5-10 mg twice daily. Following RNA extraction, reverse transcription yielded cDNA that acted as the sequencing template. Profiled with immunoSEQ multiplex PCR; TCRdb holds only in-frame clones, not every one. Of 150,000 to 200,000 clones detected, roughly 60% appear once; the ten largest clones hold about 1.3%. The sample was CD4+ T cells sorted from blood, taken between weeks 49 and 50, from a patient treated with tofacitinib. The receptor was isolated from a human donor with alopecia areata. J is TRBJ2-5 and V is TRBV30; D is uncertain. CDR3 region: CAWSVLVTQYF. The CDR3 nucleotides are TGTGCCTGGAGTGTACTGGTGACCCAGTACTTC.